A selection of T cell receptor beta chains follows, all from one sample in a study of siplizumab effects on memory and regulatory T cells. Sequencing was performed with immunoSEQ multiplex PCR; in TCRdb, only in-frame clones are kept and a portion is missing. The data show some 110,000 clones, with 93% seen just once and approximately 0.67% held by the top ten. The sequenced sample consisted of Tregs sorted from blood. The receptors here all came from a human donor in good health. CDR3s include the opening cysteine and the closing phenylalanine or tryptophan. D genes are given only for firm matches. Not every row has a clone size; where given, it reads once, few, many or a size class.

abundance	d_gene	v_gene	j_gene	CDR3nt	CDR3aa
NA	TRBD1	TRBV4-2	TRBJ1-2	TGTGCCAGCAGCCCACATCGGGAGGGGGCGTTGGGCTATGGCTACACCTTC	CASSPHREGALGYGYTF
NA	NA	TRBV6-6	TRBJ1-1	TGTGCCAGCAGTTACGAGGGAGCTTTCTTT	CASSYEGAFF
NA	NA	TRBV19	TRBJ2-7	TGTGCCAGTAGTATTTTGGGCAGGGGTTTCCACGAGCAGTACTTC	CASSILGRGFHEQYF
NA	TRBD1	TRBV6-1	TRBJ1-4	TGTGCCAGCAGTACAACAGGGGGGGCGAATGAAAAACTGTTTTTT	CASSTTGGANEKLFF
once	NA	TRBV6-1	TRBJ1-4	TGTGCCAGCAGTGAGTTCCGGGGGCGGGGGAGTGAAAAACTGTTTTTT	CASSEFRGRGSEKLFF
few	NA	TRBV10-3	TRBJ1-1	TGTGCCATCGGGAGGGGCACTGAAGCTTTCTTT	CAIGRGTEAFF
NA	NA	TRBV6-1	TRBJ2-7	TGTGCCAGCATAAAGGGGGCCTACGAGCAGTACTTC	CASIKGAYEQYF
NA	NA	TRBV5-1	TRBJ1-1	TGCGCCAGTAGCGGGATGCGGAGGACTGAAGCTTTCTTT	CASSGMRRTEAFF
NA	NA	TRBV6-6	TRBJ1-1	TGTGCCAGCAGCCGGAGGGTTGACACTGAAGCTTTCTTT	CASSRRVDTEAFF
NA	NA	TRBV5-1	TRBJ2-4	TGCGCCAGCAGCTTGGCCAGGGGACGTGAAACCAAAAACATTCAGTACTTC	CASSLARGRETKNIQYF
NA	NA	TRBV29-1	TRBJ1-2	TGCAGCGTGTCAACGGGGTTGGGCTACACCTTC	CSVSTGLGYTF
NA	NA	TRBV23-1	TRBJ2-6	TGCGCCAGCAGTAAGGCAGGGCGGAAAATCCCTGGGGCCAACGTCCTGACTTTC	CASSKAGRKIPGANVLTF
NA	NA	TRBV7-8	TRBJ1-2	TGTGCCAGCAGCCCGGGCCTAGGCTATGGCTACACCTTC	CASSPGLGYGYTF
few	TRBD1	TRBV18	TRBJ1-6	TGTGCCAGCTCACCAATTCTCGGACAGGGGATGACGCCCCTCCACTTT	CASSPILGQGMTPLHF
NA	TRBD1	TRBV14	TRBJ2-1	TGTGCCAGCAGCCCTACAGGGGGCGCAAGGAATGAGCAGTTCTTC	CASSPTGGARNEQFF
once	TRBD1	TRBV2	TRBJ1-3	TGTGCCAGCAGAGGACAGGGTTCGCCTGGAAACACCATATATTTT	CASRGQGSPGNTIYF
few	NA	TRBV6-5	TRBJ2-7	TGTGCCAGCAGTTACTCGTCAGGGGTCTCCTACGAGCAGTACTTC	CASSYSSGVSYEQYF
once	NA	TRBV6-1	TRBJ2-1	TGTGCCAGCGGTTCGCAGGGGTTACCCTACAATGAGCAGTTCTTC	CASGSQGLPYNEQFF
NA	TRBD2	TRBV9	TRBJ2-5	TGTGCCAGCACCCCTTACGGACTAGCGGACCAAGAGACCCAGTACTTC	CASTPYGLADQETQYF
NA	NA	TRBV5-1	TRBJ2-7	TGCGCCAGCAGCTTAGGAGGCGGCTCCTACGAGCAGTACTTC	CASSLGGGSYEQYF
NA	TRBD1	TRBV19	TRBJ1-5	TGTGCCAGTAGTATCGACAGGGGGCGCTTACCCCAGCATTTT	CASSIDRGRLPQHF
NA	NA	TRBV9	TRBJ2-3	TGTGCCAGCAGCGTAGGCACCCCCGATACGCAGTATTTT	CASSVGTPDTQYF
NA	TRBD2	TRBV5-6	TRBJ2-7	TGTGCCAGCAGCTTGGGGGCTAGCGGGAGACGGGAGCAGTACTTC	CASSLGASGRREQYF
NA	NA	TRBV2	TRBJ1-5	TGTGCCAGCAGTGATCGCAGGGGCAATCAGCCCCAGCATTTT	CASSDRRGNQPQHF
NA	TRBD2	TRBV18	TRBJ2-3	TGTGCCAGCTCACCTCGCCTAGCGGGAATCACAGATACGCAGTATTTT	CASSPRLAGITDTQYF
NA	TRBD2	TRBV4-1	TRBJ2-2	TGCGCCAGCAGCCACCCCCTGGGGGGGACCGGGGAGCTGTTTTTT	CASSHPLGGTGELFF
NA	TRBD1	TRBV11-2	TRBJ2-7	TGTGCCAGCAGCTTCTTGGGACAGGGGGCCAACGAGCAGTACTTC	CASSFLGQGANEQYF
once	NA	TRBV6-6	TRBJ1-2	TGTGCCAGCAGTAGGCAGCTTAACTATGGCTACACCTTC	CASSRQLNYGYTF
NA	NA	TRBV12-5	TRBJ2-7	TGTGCTAGTGGTCCGAGGGGAGTCCCCTACGAGCAGTACTTC	CASGPRGVPYEQYF
NA	TRBD2	TRBV5-1	TRBJ2-1	TGCGCCAGCAGCTTAACTAGCGTTGGCACCTACAATGAGCAGTTCTTC	CASSLTSVGTYNEQFF
NA	NA	TRBV9	TRBJ1-4	TGTGCCAGCAGCGTAGCTTTGGGGGCTGGTGAAAAACTGTTTTTT	CASSVALGAGEKLFF
NA	TRBD2	TRBV11-3	TRBJ2-7	TGTGCCAGCAGCTTCTGGACTAGCTTAAGCTCCTACGAGCAGTACTTC	CASSFWTSLSSYEQYF